One sample yielded the 12 T cell receptor beta chains listed below, sequenced in a study of blood T cells in healthy people across ages. A second roughly 7 to 11 cycle PCR used barcoded and J-beta primers. TCRdb re-called the 5' RACE reads through MiXCR, storing one row per CDR3 protein. The sample includes about 750,000 distinct CDR3 sequences, around half of them seen just once. The specimen sequenced was blood. The receptors originated from an older man in good health.

This clonotype was counted only a few times. This chain connects TRBV29-1 to TRBJ2-1; 12 bases align to TRBD2. Germline CDR1 is SQVTM and CDR2 is ANQGSEA. The CDR3 totals 21 residues. The V segment lost 5 bases and the J segment 6 bases; nucleotides outside the gene matches: 26. In DNA, the CDR3 is TGCAGCGTTCTGGGTCCCCGGACAGGAAAGGGACTAGCGGGCGTCGCCAATGAGCAGTTCTTC. It translates to CSVLGPRTGKGLAGVANEQFF.

This clonotype has only a few counts. The rearrangement joins TRBV5-1 to TRBJ1-2; D remains ambiguous. Between the trimmed V and J ends, which lost 4 bases and 7 bases, there was a span of 17 bases. The CDR3 is 14 residues long. Looked up from germline, CDR1 is SGHRS and CDR2 is YFSETQ. This CDR3 is CASSPPTGSGGYTF. The CDR3 region has the DNA TGCGCCAGCAGCCCTCCGACGGGCTCGGGTGGCTACACCTTC.

The chain has TRBV18 and TRBJ1-2; 9 bases map to TRBD1. From germline, CDR1 is KGHSH and CDR2 LQKENI. The CDR3 length is 14 residues. With V trimmed by 8 bases and J by 5 bases, 9 bases remained unmatched. CDR3 DNA sequence: TGTGCCAGCACGCGCCCCGGGACAGGGTATGGCTACACCTTC. Its translation is CASTRPGTGYGYTF.

In DNA, the CDR3 is TGTGCCAGCAGTGAAGGCGCCCTTCTGGGGTATGGCTACACCTTC. Translation: CASSEGALLGYGYTF. The genes are TRBV25-1 and TRBJ1-2; unclear D gene. Germline-derived CDR1 and CDR2 are MGHDK and SYGVNS. Trimming left V 2 bases short and J 5 bases short, with 15 bases between. The CDR3 runs 15 residues.

The chain links TRBV27 to TRBJ2-1, with 11 positions matching TRBD2. This CDR3 spans 17 amino acids. Per germline, CDR1 MNHEY and CDR2 SMNVEV (reference sequence). The junction had 8 bases not matched to a gene; V was cut back by 2 bases and J by 5 bases. CDR3 bases: TGTGCCAGCAGTTTAGGCGCACTAGCGGGGGCCCACAATGAGCAGTTCTTC. Protein: CASSLGALAGAHNEQFF.

The rearrangement uses TRBV7-8 and TRBJ1-2, with D possibly TRBD1 on 6 matching bases. The V and J ends lost 5 bases and 3 bases respectively, with 19 bases between them. The CDR3 covers 16 residues. From germline, CDR1 is SGHVS and CDR2 FQNEAQ. The CDR3 DNA sequence: TGTGCCAGCAGCCGACAAGACAGGATGGCCTACTATGGCTACACCTTC. This gives the protein CASSRQDRMAYYGYTF. Full variable domain (remainder filled in from reference TRBV7-8 and TRBJ1-2): GAGVSQSPRYKVAKRGQDVALRCDPISGHVSLFWYQQALGQGPEFLTYFQNEAQLDKSGLPSDRFFAERPEGSVSTLKIQRTQQEDSAVYLCASSRQDRMAYYGYTFGSGTRLTVV.

This clonotype was picked up a small number of times. The rearrangement uses TRBV5-1 and TRBJ2-7; TRBD1 or TRBD2 may be the D gene (5 bases each). The V and J ends lost 6 bases and 0 bases respectively, with 16 bases between them. The V gene's germline CDR1 is SGHRS and CDR2 YFSETQ. The CDR3 sequence is 15 residues long. CDR3 sequence reads: CASKTGTGSSYEQYF. The CDR3 DNA sequence: TGCGCCAGCAAGACCGGGACGGGAAGCTCCTACGAGCAGTACTTC.

This clonotype has more than one count but fewer than ten. The rearrangement joins TRBV6-4 to TRBJ1-6, with TRBD1 matching 7 bases. This CDR3 region has 15 residues. J lost 6 bases, V lost 6 bases, and 8 bases had no gene match. In germline, CDR1 is MRHNA, CDR2 SNTAGT. CDR3 nucleotide sequence: TGTGCCAGCAGCGAAATGGGACAGTTTAATTCACCCCTCCACTTT. It codes for CASSEMGQFNSPLHF.

The V and J genes are TRBV7-9 and TRBJ2-3; 11 bases align to TRBD2. This CDR3 has 14 residues. V shed 8 bases, J shed 3 bases, and the junction held 4 bases outside the gene matches. CDR1 is SEHNR and CDR2 is FQNEAQ in the germline V gene (reference sequence). The CDR3 sequence: CASEIAGGTDTQYF. DNA of the CDR3: TGTGCCAGCGAGATAGCGGGAGGGACAGATACGCAGTATTTT.

To note about this clonotype: One end of the junction varies from germline; a read error may be responsible. The chain recombines TRBV5-1 with TRBJ2-1; 7 bases agree with TRBD1. The DNA matches TRBJ2-7 better at its end, which makes the J call doubtful. This CDR3 is built from 16 residues. Germline V gene sequence: CDR1 SGHRS, CDR2 YFSETQ. The CDR3 bases are TGTGCCAGCAGCTTGACAGGGTCCAACTCCTACAATGAGCAGTACTTC. Translation: CASSLTGSNSYNEQYF.

The chain links TRBV7-2 to TRBJ2-5; TRBD2 aligns across 8 bases. The DNA end lines up better with TRBJ2-7; the J call may be wrong. The CDR3 is 16 amino acids. Looked up from germline, CDR1 is SGHTA and CDR2 is FQGNSA. The DNA for the CDR3 is TGTGCCAGCAGCTTAGCGTTGACGGGAGGGTTCTACGAGCAGTACTTC. It translates to CASSLALTGGFYEQYF.

This rearrangement joins TRBV10-3 to TRBJ2-7; 10 bases are a match to TRBD1. The CDR3 contains 13 residues. Unmatched junction bases numbered 8, after V lost 8 bases and J lost 7 bases. From germline, CDR1 is ENHRY and CDR2 SYGVKD. The DNA for the CDR3 is TGTGCCATCGCTAGACAGGGGGCTGAGGAGCAGTACTTC. It codes for CAIARQGAEEQYF.